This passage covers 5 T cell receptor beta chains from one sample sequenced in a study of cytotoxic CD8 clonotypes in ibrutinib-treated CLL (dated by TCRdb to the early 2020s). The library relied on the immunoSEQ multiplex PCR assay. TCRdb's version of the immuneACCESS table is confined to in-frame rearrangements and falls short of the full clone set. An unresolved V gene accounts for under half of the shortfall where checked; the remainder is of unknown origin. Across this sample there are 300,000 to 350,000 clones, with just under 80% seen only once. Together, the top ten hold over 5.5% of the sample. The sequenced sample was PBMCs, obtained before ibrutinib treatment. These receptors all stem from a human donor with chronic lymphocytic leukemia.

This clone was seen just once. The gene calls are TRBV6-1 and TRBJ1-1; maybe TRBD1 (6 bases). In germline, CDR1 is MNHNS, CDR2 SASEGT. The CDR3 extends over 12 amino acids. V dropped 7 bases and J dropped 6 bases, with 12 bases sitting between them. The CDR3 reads CASNRDGAEAFF. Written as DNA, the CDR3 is TGTGCCAGCAACAGGGACGGCGCTGAAGCTTTCTTT.

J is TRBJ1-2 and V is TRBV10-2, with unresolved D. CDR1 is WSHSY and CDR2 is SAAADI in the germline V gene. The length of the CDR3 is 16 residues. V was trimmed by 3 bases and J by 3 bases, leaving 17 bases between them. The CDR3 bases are TGCGCCAGCAGTGATCTAGGGATCAGGCTTGACTATGGCTACACCTTC. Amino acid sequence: CASSDLGIRLDYGYTF.

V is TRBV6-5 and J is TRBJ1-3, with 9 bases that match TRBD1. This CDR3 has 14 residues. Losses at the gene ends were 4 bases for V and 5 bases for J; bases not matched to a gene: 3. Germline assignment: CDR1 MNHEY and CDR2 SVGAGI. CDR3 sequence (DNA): TGTGCCAGCAGTTTACAGGGGGCCAGAAACACCATATATTTT. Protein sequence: CASSLQGARNTIYF.

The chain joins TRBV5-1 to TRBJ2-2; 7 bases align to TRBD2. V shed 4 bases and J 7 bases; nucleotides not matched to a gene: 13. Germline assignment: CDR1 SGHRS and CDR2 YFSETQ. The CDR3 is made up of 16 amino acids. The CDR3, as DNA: TGCGCCAGCAGCCCTACGACCAGCGGGACGTTCGGGGAGCTGTTTTTT. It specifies CASSPTTSGTFGELFF. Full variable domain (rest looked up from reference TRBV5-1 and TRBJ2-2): KAGVTQTPRYLIKTRGQQVTLSCSPISGHRSVSWYQQTPGQGLQFLFEYFSETQRNKGNFPGRFSGRQFSNSRSEMNVSTLELGDSALYLCASSPTTSGTFGELFFGEGSRLTVL.

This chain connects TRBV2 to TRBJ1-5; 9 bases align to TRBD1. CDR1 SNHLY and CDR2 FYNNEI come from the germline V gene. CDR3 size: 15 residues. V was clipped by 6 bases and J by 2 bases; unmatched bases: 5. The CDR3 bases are TGTGCCAGCAGGGGGGACAGGGTCGGCAATCAGCCCCAGCATTTT. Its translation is CASRGDRVGNQPQHF.